This record looks at one T cell receptor (beta chain) sequence and its context. Antigen unknown. These data come from a study of CD8+CD57+ T cells in acquired aplastic anemia. Looking at the study overall: The DNA of sorted CD4+ and CD8+ cells averaged roughly 3 ug. Overall study results and limits: A set of twenty-nine CD8+ CDR3 sequences was shared between patients and controls, and these sequences appeared highly expressed in patients. Simpson's diversity of CD8+ cells was not significantly different in patients compared with controls.

Genomic DNA was employed as the template in profiling TCR beta VDJ and CDR3. TCRdb recomputed calls from the reads with MiXCR, one row per CDR3 protein. Here the sample spans about 160,000 distinct CDR3 sequences, roughly two thirds being singletons. Germline values: CDR1 DFQATT, CDR2 SNEGSKA (reference sequence). The CDR3 length is 13 residues. Trimming stripped 6 bases from V and 3 bases from J, with 12 bases between. Patients sequenced had flow cytometry evidence of CD8+CD57+ cell expansion. Therapy had not been given to patients before blood sampling. The V and J genes are TRBV20-1 and TRBJ1-5; unclear D gene. The specimen was sorted CD4+, CD8+, or CD8+CD57+ T cells (not recorded which) from PBMCs. The sequence came from a human donor with aplastic anemia. The CDR3 reads CSAVGGFNQPQHF. CDR3 bases: TGCAGTGCCGTAGGCGGTTTCAATCAGCCCCAGCATTTT.